This T cell receptor beta chain was sequenced in a study of patients and donors after allogeneic stem cell transplantation. This CDR3 region has 10 residues. CDR1 is MNHEY and CDR2 is SMNVEV in the germline V gene (reference sequence). V was clipped by 6 bases and J by 13 bases; unmatched bases: 3. This clonotype was seen a few times. TCRdb re-called the RT-PCR reads with MiXCR, one entry per CDR3 protein. The sample records approximately 430,000 distinct CDR3 sequences, roughly 16% being singletons. The material sequenced was blood, either unsorted or a sorted T cell fraction (not recorded which). The clonotype was recovered from a human donor who was either an allogeneic HSCT recipient or a stem cell or donor lymphocyte infusion donor (not recorded which). It is not recorded whose cells these are; they may come from a transplant donor. The chain combines TRBV27 with TRBJ2-1; 7 bases fit TRBD2. The chain's CDR3 is CASRRAGQFF. In DNA, the CDR3 is TGTGCCAGCAGACGAGCGGGACAGTTCTTC.